A single sample is the source of the 28 T cell receptor beta chains below, sequenced in a study of quantifying T cell responses using KT2 cells. At the level of the study: cDNA was made from DNase-treated RNA using alpha and beta constant primers.

The cDNA 3' end received a ligated oligonucleotide with a UMI. The first PCR ran 4 to 5 cycles with an equimolar RC1.1 and RC1.2 beta primer mix. MiXCR was run by TCRdb on the UMI-ligation and nested PCR reads, yielding one entry per CDR3 protein. The sample lists about 33,000 distinct CDR3 sequences, about 9.4% occurring once. The sequenced sample consisted of PBMCs spiked with cells of the T cell clone KT2. These receptors were obtained from a human donor.

This clonotype was recorded many times. The CDR3 reads CSARATPPYEQYF. DNA of the CDR3: TGCAGTGCTAGAGCTACACCCCCGTACGAGCAGTACTTC. The J gene is TRBJ2-7, the V gene TRBV20-1; D is unclear. The CDR3 is made up of 13 amino acids. Germline values: CDR1 DFQATT, CDR2 SNEGSKA (reference sequence). V was cut by 1 base and J by 4 bases, with 11 bases left in between.

This clonotype was seen a handful of times. The rearrangement links TRBV6-5 to TRBJ2-7; D is possibly TRBD2 (6 bases). The CDR3 spans 15 residues. The V end lost 5 bases, the J end lost 0 bases, and 14 bases lay between the germline ends. Germline V gives CDR1 MNHEY, CDR2 SVGAGI. CDR3 in amino acids: CASSEGTALSYEQYF. Written as DNA, the CDR3 is TGTGCCAGCAGTGAGGGGACTGCCCTCTCCTACGAGCAGTACTTC.

This clonotype was seen ten or more times. The V call is TRBV15, the J call TRBJ1-3, with 10 bases that match TRBD1. Trimming removed 4 bases from V and 2 bases from J; junction bases left unmatched: 5. The germline gives CDR1 LNHNV, CDR2 YYDKDF (reference sequence). The CDR3 covers 16 residues. In nucleotides, the CDR3 is TGTGCCACCAGCAAGGGGGACAGGGGCACTGGAAACACCATATATTTT. Amino acid sequence: CATSKGDRGTGNTIYF.

This clonotype has ten or more counts. J is TRBJ2-3 and V is TRBV5-6; 8 nucleotides match TRBD2. The CDR3 spans 16 residues. Losses at the gene ends were 2 bases for V and 4 bases for J; bases not matched to a gene: 9. CDR1 SGHDT and CDR2 YYEEEE come from the germline V gene. CDR3 nucleotides: TGTGCCAGCAGCTTTTTTTTAGCGGGATTCCCAGATACGCAGTATTTT. This sequence encodes CASSFFLAGFPDTQYF.

J is TRBJ1-1 and V is TRBV10-3; TRBD1 might be the D (5 bases). From germline, CDR1 is ENHRY and CDR2 SYGVKD. The V gene lost 6 bases and the J gene lost 1 base, with 6 bases spanning the gap. The CDR3 has 12 residues. CDR3 loop: CAIRGPNTEAFF. The DNA for the CDR3 is TGTGCCATCAGGGGGCCGAACACTGAAGCTTTCTTT.

This chain connects TRBV10-2 to TRBJ2-7, with D uncertain. Germline V CDR1 and CDR2: WSHSY, SAAADI. The V and J ends lost 7 bases and 7 bases respectively, with 14 bases between them. CDR3 size: 12 residues. CDR3 residues: CASTSGPREQYF. The DNA of the CDR3 is TGCGCCAGCACCAGTGGTCCAAGGGAGCAGTACTTC.

The CDR3 nucleotides are TGTGCCAGCAGCCAAGGCGGGACTGGGGCCAACGTCCTGACTTTC. Translated: CASSQGGTGANVLTF. The chain combines TRBV7-9 with TRBJ2-6; D may be TRBD2 (6 bases). The V end lost 5 bases, the J end lost 2 bases, and 10 bases lay between the germline ends. The CDR3 consists of 15 residues. CDR1 is SEHNR, CDR2 FQNEAQ, per germline (reference sequence).

This clonotype was seen more than once but under ten times. The chain joins TRBV27 to TRBJ2-7; TRBD1 aligns across 8 bases. CDR3 size: 15 residues. With 6 bases clipped from V and 0 bases from J, the junction kept 7 bases outside the gene matches. Per germline, CDR1 MNHEY and CDR2 SMNVEV (reference sequence). The CDR3 nucleotides are TGTGCCAGCAGGATTGGGACAGGAAGCTCCTACGAGCAGTACTTC. Its translation is CASRIGTGSSYEQYF.

To note about this clonotype: The junction does not match germline at one end; this may be a read error. CDR3 sequence reads: CASSPSGLAGNYNERFF. CDR3 DNA: TGTGCCAGCAGCCCCTCCGGACTAGCGGGGAACTACAATGAGCGGTTCTTC. The chain has TRBV28 and TRBJ2-1; 12 bases map to TRBD2. CDR3 length: 17 residues. Germline V gives CDR1 MDHEN, CDR2 SYDVKM.

The chain joins TRBV6-2 or TRBV6-3 to TRBJ1-2; no clear D. CDR1 is MNHEY and CDR2 is SVGEGT in the germline V gene. Trimming stripped 6 bases from V and 5 bases from J, with 16 bases between. The CDR3 covers 14 residues. The CDR3 loop reads CASRHPAEAYGYTF. CDR3 coding DNA: TGTGCCAGCAGACACCCCGCCGAGGCTTATGGCTACACCTTC.

The CDR3 protein is CASSRDRDEQYF. The CDR3 DNA sequence: TGTGCCAGCTCCCGGGACAGGGACGAGCAGTACTTC. The rearrangement links TRBV18 to TRBJ2-7, with 9 bases aligning to TRBD1. The germline CDR1 and CDR2 sequences are KGHSH and LQKENI. Trimming removed 6 bases from V and 5 bases from J; junction bases left unmatched: 2. CDR3 length: 12 residues.

V is TRBV7-2 and J is TRBJ2-7, with a tentative D call TRBD2 (5 bases). The CDR3 contains 15 residues. Germline CDR1 and CDR2: SGHTA and FQGNSA. V lost 5 bases to trimming and J lost 2 bases, with 16 bases between them. CDR3 residues: CASSLREAATYEQYF. The CDR3 region has the DNA TGTGCCAGCAGCCTCCGAGAAGCGGCCACCTACGAGCAGTACTTC.

About this clonotype: A single base separates this from a much larger clone, so it may be a read error. This chain joins TRBV20-1 and TRBJ1-1; D may be TRBD1 (5 bases). Trimming removed 4 bases from V and 1 base from J, with 13 bases in between. The CDR3 has 14 residues. Germline CDR1 DFQATT, CDR2 SNEGSKA (reference sequence). As DNA, the CDR3 is TGCAGTGCTATGGAGGGACGGAAGAACACTGAAGCTTTCTTT. Residues: CSAMEGRKNTEAFF.

The genes are TRBV15 and TRBJ2-3; D uncertain. The CDR3 is made up of 16 amino acids. V lost 0 bases to trimming and J lost 0 bases, with 10 bases between them. In germline, CDR1 is LNHNV, CDR2 YYDKDF (reference sequence). The CDR3 protein is CATSRDKVTSTDTQYF. As DNA, the CDR3 is TGTGCCACCAGCAGAGATAAAGTGACTAGCACAGATACGCAGTATTTT.

The J gene is TRBJ2-2, the V gene TRBV5-1; TRBD1 matches at 7 bases. The germline V gene encodes CDR1 SGHRS and CDR2 YFSETQ. V was pared by 2 bases and J by 3 bases, with 4 bases of the junction left unmatched. CDR3 length: 15 residues. CDR3 sequence reads: CASSFRGPDTGELFF. The CDR3 DNA reads as TGCGCCAGCAGCTTTAGGGGGCCGGACACCGGGGAGCTGTTTTTT.

This clonotype was detected many times. The chain combines TRBV11-3 with TRBJ2-1, with a tentative D call TRBD2 (7 bases). V gave up 4 bases and J gave up 8 bases, with 24 bases separating them. The CDR3 is 17 residues long. Germline values: CDR1 SGHNT, CDR2 YENEEA. CDR3 residues: CASSSGSGGPRPDEQFF. The CDR3 coding sequence is TGTGCCAGCAGCTCAGGATCGGGGGGCCCTAGGCCCGATGAGCAGTTCTTC.

This clonotype was seen a few times. The chain is built from TRBV12-3 or TRBV12-4 and TRBJ1-1; TRBD1 might be the D (6 bases). This CDR3 has 15 amino acids. Trimming took 6 bases from V and 0 from J, leaving 14 bases between them. The CDR3 DNA is TGTGCCAGCAGCCCGAGGACAGCAATGAACACTGAAGCTTTCTTT. It specifies CASSPRTAMNTEAFF.

This clonotype was seen ten or more times. This chain joins TRBV10-3 and TRBJ2-5; D may be TRBD1 (5 bases). Trimming cost V 0 bases and J 3 bases, with 20 bases left between them. The germline gives CDR1 ENHRY, CDR2 SYGVKD. The CDR3 length is 18 residues. The CDR3 DNA follows: TGTGCCATCAGTGAGTCTAACGTAGACCAAAGGGGCGAAGAGACCCAGTACTTC. Residues: CAISESNVDQRGEETQYF.

The chain carries TRBV18 and TRBJ2-1; tentatively, D is TRBD2 (6 bases). This CDR3 has 16 residues. V was shortened by 6 bases and J by 5 bases, with 20 bases between the two germline ends. The germline gives CDR1 KGHSH, CDR2 LQKENI. The CDR3 DNA follows: TGTGCCAGCTCCCCTCGACCCGGGGGAGGTGACAATGAGCAGTTCTTC. It encodes CASSPRPGGGDNEQFF.

Only a few counts were recorded for this clonotype. At one of its ends the junction is not consistent with the germline gene, which may arise from a read error. The genes are TRBV7-7 and TRBJ2-1; D unresolved. The CDR3 extends over 11 amino acids. Germline CDR1 and CDR2: SSHAT and FNYEAQ (reference sequence). The CDR3 here is CASRPQGGQFF. In DNA, the CDR3 is TGTGCTAGCAGACCCCAAGGTGGGCAGTTCTTC.

This clonotype was detected a few times. V and J are TRBV23-1 and TRBJ1-6; 7 bases match TRBD1. TRBV23-1 is an ORF for which the function is uncertain. Unmatched junction bases numbered 7, after V lost 2 bases and J lost 9 bases. The CDR3 contains 15 residues. The CDR3 reads CASSQPPGQSSPLHF. DNA of the CDR3: TGCGCCAGCAGTCAACCGCCGGGACAGAGTTCACCCCTCCACTTT.

This sequence joins TRBV6-1 and TRBJ2-2, with no clear D. Trimming pared 6 bases from V and 2 bases from J, leaving 10 bases between. The length of the CDR3 is 14 residues. Germline assignment: CDR1 MNHNS and CDR2 SASEGT. CDR3 in DNA: TGTGCCAGCAGGTTCACCGATAACACCGGGGAGCTGTTTTTT. Its protein is CASRFTDNTGELFF.

This clonotype was counted a few times. The chain combines TRBV18 with TRBJ1-1; a possible D gene is TRBD1 (5 bases). The germline V and J ends were trimmed by 0 bases and 0 bases, with 11 bases remaining between them. This CDR3 region has 16 residues. CDR1 and CDR2 from the germline V gene are KGHSH and LQKENI. DNA for the CDR3: TGTGCCAGCTCACCACCGCAGGGACGGATGAACACTGAAGCTTTCTTT. The encoded protein is CASSPPQGRMNTEAFF. Together with reference TRBV18 and TRBJ1-1, the CDR3 gives the full variable domain: NAGVMQNPRHLVRRRGQEARLRCSPMKGHSHVYWYRQLPEEGLKFMVYLQKENIIDESGMPKERFSAEFPKEGPSILRIQQVVRGDSAAYFCASSPPQGRMNTEAFFGQGTRLTVV.

This clonotype was counted many times. V gene TRBV20-1 combines with J gene TRBJ2-5; D uncertain. This CDR3 region has 12 residues. With 8 bases removed from V and 7 bases from J, the gap between germline ends came to 17 bases. Germline loops: CDR1 DFQATT, CDR2 SNEGSKA (reference sequence). CDR3: CSPYGYPGTQYF. The CDR3 nucleotides are TGCAGTCCTTACGGCTACCCGGGGACCCAGTACTTC.

The chain has TRBV4-2 and TRBJ1-5; 9 positions match TRBD1. The CDR3 is 15 residues long. V was pared by 5 bases and J by 2 bases, with 4 bases of the junction left unmatched. Germline lookup yields CDR1 LGHNA and CDR2 YNFKEQ. The CDR3 sequence is CASSKQGAGNQPQHF. CDR3 coding DNA: TGTGCCAGCAGCAAACAGGGGGCTGGCAATCAGCCCCAGCATTTT.

This clonotype was seen many times. The chain joins TRBV6-5 to TRBJ1-5, with TRBD1 matching over 7 bases. Germline V gene data show CDR1 as MNHEY and CDR2 as SVGAGI. The CDR3 has 15 amino acids. The J segment lost 5 bases and the V segment lost 0 bases, leaving 4 bases of the junction unmatched. The CDR3 sequence is CASSYSSDRDQPQHF. The CDR3 DNA is TGTGCCAGCAGTTACTCGAGCGACAGGGATCAGCCCCAGCATTTT.

This clonotype was counted at least ten times. The gene calls are TRBV12-3 or TRBV12-4 and TRBJ2-1; a weak D match, TRBD2 (5 bases). V gave up 2 bases and J gave up 5 bases, with 10 bases separating them. CDR3 size: 14 residues. The DNA of the CDR3 is TGTGCCAGCAGTTTAATCCCGGGGAACAATGAGCAGTTCTTC. Encoded protein: CASSLIPGNNEQFF.

This clonotype was observed a handful of times. The genes are TRBV5-1 and TRBJ2-1; TRBD2 matches 8 bases. The CDR3 contains 16 residues. Germline V CDR1 and CDR2: SGHRS, YFSETQ. Trimming took 0 bases from V and 3 from J; bases not matched to a gene: 5. The CDR3 DNA reads as TGCGCCAGCAGCTTGGCGAGTAGCGGGGACTACAATGAGCAGTTCTTC. This gives the protein CASSLASSGDYNEQFF. The full variable domain, completed using reference TRBV5-1 and TRBJ2-1, is KAGVTQTPRYLIKTRGQQVTLSCSPISGHRSVSWYQQTPGQGLQFLFEYFSETQRNKGNFPGRFSGRQFSNSRSEMNVSTLELGDSALYLCASSLASSGDYNEQFFGPGTRLTVL.